Listed here are 26 T cell receptor beta chains from one sample, sequenced in a study of blood T cell repertoires in COVID-19. Sequencing used immunoSEQ multiplex PCR; TCRdb keeps in-frame clones, though not all of them. The sample includes fewer than 350,000 clones, roughly 93% seen only once; the top ten take 2.3%. The sequenced sample consisted of PBMCs or T cells enriched from blood (not recorded which). The source of these receptors is a woman aged 40 to 50 with acute COVID-19.

The genes are TRBV11-3 and TRBJ2-1, with D tentatively TRBD2 (6 bases). Germline CDR1 reads SGHNT; CDR2 reads YENEEA. The CDR3 contains 15 residues. Trimming shortened V by 1 base and J by 1 base, and 8 bases separated the two germline ends. The CDR3: CASSLAGASYNEQFF. The DNA of the CDR3 is TGTGCCAGCAGCTTAGCGGGAGCTTCCTACAATGAGCAGTTCTTC.

For the CDR3, the DNA is TGTGCCAGCAGCCATCGGACAGGGACCTACGAGCAGTACTTC. Its translation is CASSHRTGTYEQYF. This chain uses TRBV3-1 (or the pseudogene TRBV3-2) with TRBJ2-7; TRBD1 matches at 8 bases. V gave up 3 bases and J gave up 2 bases; unmatched junction bases: 3. The CDR3 covers 14 residues. The germline V gene encodes CDR1 LGHDT and CDR2 YNNKEL (reference sequence).

The genes are TRBV14 and TRBJ1-2; 7 bases align to TRBD1. J was trimmed by 8 bases and V by 4 bases; bases with no gene match: 7. Germline CDR1 and CDR2: SGHDN and FVKESK. This CDR3 has 13 amino acids. In DNA, the CDR3 is TGTGCCAGCAGCCGGGACAGTCGGACCGGCTACACCTTC. It encodes CASSRDSRTGYTF.

The rearrangement uses TRBV18 and TRBJ1-2; no clear D. This CDR3 has 15 amino acids. Per the germline V gene, CDR1 is KGHSH and CDR2 is LQKENI. The V gene lost 6 bases and the J gene lost 5 bases, with 19 bases spanning the gap. This CDR3 is CASSPGISREYGYTF. For the CDR3, the DNA is TGTGCCAGCTCCCCCGGGATTTCCCGCGAGTATGGCTACACCTTC.

The sample holds a few counts of this clone. V usage is TRBV6-5 and J usage is TRBJ2-6; 9 bases map to TRBD1. With V trimmed by 6 bases and J by 0 bases, 0 bases remained unmatched. This CDR3 contains 15 residues. Germline lookup yields CDR1 MNHEY and CDR2 SVGAGI. DNA of the CDR3: TGTGCCAGCAGGACAGGGGGCTCTGGGGCCAACGTCCTGACTTTC. Translated, it gives CASRTGGSGANVLTF.

This chain links TRBV25-1 with TRBJ2-7, with 7 bases that match TRBD1. The CDR3 is 13 residues long. CDR1 is MGHDK and CDR2 is SYGVNS in the germline V gene. With V trimmed by 4 bases and J by 3 bases, 3 bases remained unmatched. CDR3 residues: CASSGDSRYEQYF. CDR3 DNA sequence: TGTGCCAGCAGTGGGGACAGCCGCTACGAGCAGTACTTC.

The V call is TRBV2, the J call TRBJ1-5; maybe TRBD1 (6 bases). The germline V and J ends were trimmed by 3 bases and 5 bases, with 14 bases remaining between them. Germline CDR1 and CDR2: SNHLY and FYNNEI. The CDR3 runs 15 residues. The CDR3 sequence: CASSDQGQAYQPQHF. In DNA, the CDR3 is TGTGCCAGCAGTGACCAGGGGCAGGCCTATCAGCCCCAGCATTTT.

The chain is built from TRBV6-5 and TRBJ1-5; no clear D. The CDR3 length is 13 residues. Between the trimmed V and J ends, which lost 4 bases and 3 bases, there was a span of 7 bases. CDR1 is MNHEY and CDR2 is SVGAGI in the germline V gene. DNA of the CDR3: TGTGCCAGCAGTTCTCGTAACAATCAGCCCCAGCATTTT. Its protein product is CASSSRNNQPQHF.

The chain links TRBV2 to TRBJ2-3; D perhaps matches TRBD2 (6 bases). The CDR3 is 13 amino acids. The germline gives CDR1 SNHLY, CDR2 FYNNEI. V lost 11 bases to trimming and J lost 1 base, with 13 bases between them. The CDR3 here is CAGGVSGTDTQYF. DNA for the CDR3: TGTGCCGGAGGGGTCAGCGGCACAGATACGCAGTATTTT.

This chain links TRBV5-1 with TRBJ2-5; D possibly corresponds to TRBD2 (6 bases). The germline V gene has CDR1 SGHRS and CDR2 YFSETQ. CDR3 length: 13 amino acids. Trimming shortened V by 0 bases and J by 5 bases, and 8 bases separated the two germline ends. The CDR3 protein is CASSLEGRETQYF. In DNA, the CDR3 is TGCGCCAGCAGCTTGGAAGGGAGGGAGACCCAGTACTTC.

V is TRBV7-8 and J is TRBJ2-3, with D perhaps TRBD2 (6 bases). The CDR3 runs to 15 residues. V lost 0 bases, J lost 0 bases, and 7 bases lay in between. Germline assignment: CDR1 SGHVS and CDR2 FQNEAQ. CDR3 region: CASSLAAGSTDTQYF. The CDR3, as DNA: TGTGCCAGCAGCTTAGCGGCGGGGAGCACAGATACGCAGTATTTT.

The chain uses TRBV3-1 (or the pseudogene TRBV3-2) and TRBJ1-3; D gene ambiguous. V dropped 0 bases and J dropped 0 bases, with 9 bases sitting between them. The CDR3 spans 16 residues. CDR1 LGHDT and CDR2 YNNKEL come from the germline V gene (reference sequence). The CDR3 region has the DNA TGTGCCAGCAGCCAAGATTTCAGTAACTCTGGAAACACCATATATTTT. Translation: CASSQDFSNSGNTIYF.

This clone was seen a single time. The gene calls are TRBV5-1 and TRBJ2-7; D is unresolved. The germline CDR1 and CDR2 sequences are SGHRS and YFSETQ. V was pared by 1 base and J by 4 bases, with 15 bases between. CDR3 length: 15 amino acids. The CDR3 is CASSLWAGIGYEQYF. The CDR3 region has the DNA TGCGCCAGCAGCTTGTGGGCAGGCATCGGATACGAGCAGTACTTC.

J is TRBJ1-2 and V is TRBV30; D is perhaps TRBD1 (6 bases). The V end lost 2 bases, the J end lost 8 bases, and 15 bases lay between the germline ends. CDR1 is GTSNPN and CDR2 is SVGIG in the germline V gene (reference sequence). The CDR3 totals 13 residues. CDR3 residues: CAWSPRQDHGYTF. CDR3 nucleotide sequence: TGTGCCTGGAGTCCTAGACAGGACCACGGCTACACCTTC.

The chain carries TRBV13 and TRBJ1-2, with 12 nucleotides matching TRBD1. The CDR3 loop spans 15 amino acids. Trimming at V came to 2 bases and at J to 6 bases, leaving 4 bases not matched to a gene. From germline, CDR1 is PRHDT and CDR2 FYEKMQ (reference sequence). The CDR3 protein is CASSLNRDRGHGYTF. CDR3 nucleotides: TGTGCCAGCAGCTTAAACCGGGACAGGGGGCATGGCTACACCTTC.

V usage is TRBV7-9 and J usage is TRBJ2-7; 7 bases are shared with TRBD1. Germline trimming cut 1 base from V and 1 base from J; bases unmatched to any gene: 4. This CDR3 region has 15 residues. Germline values: CDR1 SEHNR, CDR2 FQNEAQ (reference sequence). CDR3 nucleotides: TGTGCCAGCAGCTTAGGGGGGACAGTTTCCTACGAGCAGTACTTC. This gives the protein CASSLGGTVSYEQYF.

The chain is built from TRBV4-1 and TRBJ2-2; TRBD1 might be the D (6 bases). The V gene's germline CDR1 is MGHRA and CDR2 YSYEKL. Trimming took off 3 bases at V and 0 bases at J, with 11 bases between the two ends. The CDR3 covers 16 residues. The CDR3 DNA reads as TGCGCCAGCAGCCACTGGGACACACCGAACACCGGGGAGCTGTTTTTT. Its translation is CASSHWDTPNTGELFF.

Of note for this clone: Other DNA sequences within the sample encode an identical CDR3. CDR3 nucleotide sequence: TGTGCCAGCAGCCTGGTGGGGGGAACTGAAGCTTTCTTT. This encodes CASSLVGGTEAFF. The chain carries TRBV12-3 or TRBV12-4 and TRBJ1-1; possible D gene TRBD1, 5 bases. V lost 6 bases, J lost 5 bases, and 13 bases lay in between. The CDR3 loop spans 13 amino acids.

The genes are TRBV6-2 or TRBV6-3 and TRBJ2-7; 8 bases agree with TRBD2. This CDR3 contains 18 residues. Trimming took 0 bases from V and 0 from J; bases not matched to a gene: 10. Germline assignment: CDR1 MNHEY and CDR2 SVGEGT. CDR3: CASSYSMWTSPISYEQYF. CDR3 coding DNA: TGTGCCAGCAGTTACTCCATGTGGACTAGCCCTATCTCCTACGAGCAGTACTTC.

CDR3 DNA: TGTGCCAGCAGCAGGCAGGGGTCCCTGGGCTACACCTTC. Protein: CASSRQGSLGYTF. The chain links TRBV5-5 to TRBJ1-2; the D gene is possibly TRBD1 (6 bases). Germline-derived CDR1 and CDR2 are SGHKS and YYEKEE (reference sequence). The V end lost 4 bases, the J end lost 8 bases, and 15 bases lay between the germline ends. The CDR3 covers 13 residues.

Details on this clone: The same CDR3 also results from other DNA sequences found in this sample. In DNA form, the CDR3 reads TGTGCCATCAGTGAGAGTGGAGGCTATGGCTACACCTTC. Its translation is CAISESGGYGYTF. This chain connects TRBV10-3 to TRBJ1-2; no clear D gene. This CDR3 spans 13 amino acids. Deletions cut 2 bases from V and 4 bases from J, with 8 bases between. CDR1 and CDR2 from the germline V gene are ENHRY and SYGVKD.

As to this clone: Other DNA variants within this sample encode the same CDR3. This rearrangement joins TRBV12-3 or TRBV12-4 to TRBJ1-1, with a possible D match to TRBD1 (5 bases). V shed 0 bases and J shed 3 bases, with 5 bases lying between them. The CDR3 contains 13 residues. CDR3: CASSLARDTEAFF. The CDR3 bases are TGTGCCAGCAGTTTAGCCAGGGACACTGAAGCTTTCTTT.

The V gene is TRBV20-1, the J gene TRBJ1-1; D not certain. Trimming left V 6 bases short and J 0 bases short, with 5 bases between. This CDR3 region has 11 residues. Germline CDR1 and CDR2: DFQATT and SNEGSKA (reference sequence). The CDR3 loop reads CSALMNTEAFF. CDR3 nucleotides: TGCAGTGCCCTTATGAACACTGAAGCTTTCTTT.

This chain links TRBV23-1 with TRBJ1-5; tentatively, D is TRBD1 (6 bases). TRBV23-1 is given ORF status, its function remaining uncertain. The CDR3 runs 16 residues. V was shortened by 10 bases and J by 5 bases, with 24 bases between the two germline ends. The chain's CDR3 is CANLEFVRGRDQPQHF. The CDR3 bases are TGCGCCAACCTGGAGTTTGTCAGGGGACGGGATCAGCCCCAGCATTTT.

The chain combines TRBV29-1 with TRBJ2-7; D may be TRBD1 (5 bases). Trimming removed 4 bases at V and 5 bases at J, with 21 bases between. The CDR3 spans 15 residues. Germline assignment: CDR1 SQVTM and CDR2 ANQGSEA. For the CDR3, the DNA is TGCAGCGTTGCCAACATACAGGAATGGCTTAACGAGCAGTACTTC. Its protein product is CSVANIQEWLNEQYF.

This chain uses TRBV28 with TRBJ2-6; 11 bases align to TRBD1. With V trimmed by 6 bases and J by 0 bases, 4 bases remained unmatched. CDR1 is MDHEN and CDR2 is SYDVKM in the germline V gene. The CDR3 spans 17 residues. CDR3 sequence reads: CASRAGTGGSGANVLTF. The CDR3, as DNA: TGTGCCAGCAGGGCCGGGACAGGGGGCTCTGGGGCCAACGTCCTGACTTTC. The whole variable domain, remainder taken from reference TRBV28 and TRBJ2-6, is DVKVTQSSRYLVKRTGEKVFLECVQDMDHENMFWYRQDPGLGLRLIYFSYDVKMKEKGDIPEGYSVSREKKERFSLILESASTNQTSMYLCASRAGTGGSGANVLTFGAGSRLTVL.